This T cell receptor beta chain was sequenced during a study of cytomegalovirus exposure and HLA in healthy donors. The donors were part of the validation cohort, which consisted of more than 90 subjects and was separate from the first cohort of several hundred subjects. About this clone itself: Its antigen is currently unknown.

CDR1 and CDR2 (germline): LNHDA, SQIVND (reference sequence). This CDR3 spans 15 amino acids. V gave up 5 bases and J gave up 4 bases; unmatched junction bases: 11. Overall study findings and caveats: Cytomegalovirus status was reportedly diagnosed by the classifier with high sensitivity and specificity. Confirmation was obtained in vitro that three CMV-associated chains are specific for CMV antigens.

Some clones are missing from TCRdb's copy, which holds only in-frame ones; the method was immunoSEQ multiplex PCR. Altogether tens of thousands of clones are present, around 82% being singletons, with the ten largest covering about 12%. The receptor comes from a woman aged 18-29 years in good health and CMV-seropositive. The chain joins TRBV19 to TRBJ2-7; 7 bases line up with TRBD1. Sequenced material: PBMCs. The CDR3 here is CASSSSGQILYEQYF. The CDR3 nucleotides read TGTGCCAGTAGTTCTTCGGGACAGATCTTATACGAGCAGTACTTC.